This T cell receptor beta chain was retrieved from a study of Graves' ophthalmopathy and Graves' hyperthyroidism. Amplified material comprised TCR beta CDR3 regions derived from RNA transcripts. HTBI primers were employed in first-round RT-PCR, then a second-round multiplex PCR followed. Each CDR3 protein gets one entry after TCRdb re-called the multiplex PCR reads with MiXCR. The data show 450,000 to 600,000 distinct CDR3 sequences, 35% to 40% seen once. V was pared by 4 bases and J by 8 bases, with 11 bases of the junction left unmatched. From germline, CDR1 is SGHTA and CDR2 FQGTGA. The CDR3 is 15 residues long.

The origin of this receptor is an adult man with Graves' hyperthyroidism. Sequenced material: peripheral blood or thyroid tissue (not recorded which). The J gene is TRBJ2-1, the V gene TRBV7-3, with 7 bases that match TRBD2. CDR3 amino acids: CASSSGTTEFDEQFF. For the CDR3, the DNA is TGTGCCAGCAGCTCCGGGACTACTGAGTTCGATGAGCAGTTCTTC. Complete variable domain (other parts from reference TRBV7-3 and TRBJ2-1): GAGVSQTPSNKVTEKGKYVELRCDPISGHTALYWYRQSLGQGPEFLIYFQGTGAADDSGLPNDRFFAVRPEGSVSTLKIQRTERGDSAVYLCASSSGTTEFDEQFFGPGTRLTVL.